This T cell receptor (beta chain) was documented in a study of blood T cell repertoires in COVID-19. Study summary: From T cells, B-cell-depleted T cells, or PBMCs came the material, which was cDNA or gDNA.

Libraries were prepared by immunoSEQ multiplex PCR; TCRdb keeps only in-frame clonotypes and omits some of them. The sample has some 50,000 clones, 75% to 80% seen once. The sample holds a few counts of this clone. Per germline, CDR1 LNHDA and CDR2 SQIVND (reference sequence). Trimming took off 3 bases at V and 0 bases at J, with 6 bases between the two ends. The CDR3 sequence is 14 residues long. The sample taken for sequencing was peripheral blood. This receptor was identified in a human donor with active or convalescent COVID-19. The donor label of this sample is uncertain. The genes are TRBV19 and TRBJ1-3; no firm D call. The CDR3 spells CASSIPSSGNTIYF. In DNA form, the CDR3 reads TGTGCCAGTAGTATTCCCTCCTCTGGAAACACCATATATTTT. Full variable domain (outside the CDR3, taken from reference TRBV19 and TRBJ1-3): DGGITQSPKYLFRKEGQNVTLSCEQNLNHDAMYWYRQDPGQGLRLIYYSQIVNDFQKGDIAEGYSVSREKKESFPLTVTSAQKNPTAFYLCASSIPSSGNTIYFGEGSWLTVV.